Following are 14 T cell receptor beta chains from one sample sequenced in a study of long-term antiretroviral therapy in people with HIV. Sequencing relied on immunoSEQ assay v3.0, run at survey level. TCRdb's copy holds only in-frame clones and misses some; the assay was immunoSEQ multiplex PCR. The sample comprises tens of thousands of clones, around nine tenths of which are singletons, and 4% to 5.5% rests with the top ten. This specimen consisted of unsorted PBMCs, obtained 0.1 years before starting antiretroviral therapy. The receptors were sampled from a woman in her 50s with HIV.

This clone was observed a handful of times. The chain links TRBV7-9 to TRBJ2-7; D is unclear. Germline CDR1 reads SEHNR; CDR2 reads FQNEAQ (reference sequence). V was shortened by 5 bases and J by 4 bases, with 12 bases between the two germline ends. CDR3 length equals 13 residues. This CDR3 reads CASSAPTDYEQYF. In DNA, the CDR3 is TGTGCCAGCAGCGCACCGACGGATTACGAGCAGTACTTC.

V is TRBV6-1 and J is TRBJ2-1; the match to TRBD2 covers 7 bases. CDR1 is MNHNS and CDR2 is SASEGT in the germline V gene. V lost 2 bases and J lost 8; bases outside the gene matches: 12. CDR3 size: 16 residues. The DNA for the CDR3 is TGTGCCAGCAGTGAAAGAGCGGGAAAGCAGTTAGATGAGCAGTTCTTC. It translates to CASSERAGKQLDEQFF.

The chain carries TRBV7-2 and TRBJ2-7; TRBD2 agrees at 8 bases. This CDR3 has 16 residues. V gave up 1 base and J gave up 1 base; unmatched junction bases: 6. Germline V lookup: CDR1 SGHTA, CDR2 FQGNSA. The CDR3 region is CASSLGWSSGSYEQYF. CDR3 DNA sequence: TGTGCCAGCAGCTTAGGATGGTCTAGCGGGTCCTACGAGCAGTACTTC.

The chain combines TRBV5-4 with TRBJ2-7, with D perhaps assigned TRBD1 or TRBD2 (5 bases each). The CDR3 spans 14 residues. CDR1 and CDR2 (germline): SGHNT, YYREEE (reference sequence). V was cut by 4 bases and J by 0 bases, with 11 bases left in between. The CDR3 here is CASSQGPISYEQYF. CDR3 DNA sequence: TGTGCCAGCAGCCAGGGACCGATCTCCTACGAGCAGTACTTC. Together with reference TRBV5-4 and TRBJ2-7, the CDR3 gives the full variable domain: ETGVTQSPTHLIKTRGQQVTLRCSSQSGHNTVSWYQQALGQGPQFIFQYYREEENGRGNFPPRFSGLQFPNYSSELNVNALELDDSALYLCASSQGPISYEQYFGPGTRLTVT.

The chain combines TRBV30 with TRBJ2-4; D is uncertain. CDR1 and CDR2 (germline): GTSNPN, SVGIG (reference sequence). Deletions cut 0 bases from V and 0 bases from J, with 9 bases between. The CDR3 spans 15 residues. The CDR3 spells CAWSVGAVAKNIQYF. CDR3 coding DNA: TGTGCCTGGAGTGTAGGTGCAGTAGCCAAAAACATTCAGTACTTC.

The chain combines TRBV6-1 with TRBJ2-2; TRBD2 is a possible D gene (5 bases). The CDR3 sequence is 12 residues long. CDR1 is MNHNS, CDR2 SASEGT, per germline. V lost 8 bases and J 5 bases, leaving 9 bases between the germline ends. Here the CDR3 reads CASQTGTGELFF. The CDR3 DNA is TGTGCCAGCCAAACGGGGACCGGGGAGCTGTTTTTT.

The V and J genes are TRBV10-3 and TRBJ2-7, with D unclear. In germline, CDR1 is ENHRY, CDR2 SYGVKD. The CDR3 is made up of 15 amino acids. Trimming pared 3 bases from V and 0 bases from J, leaving 12 bases between. CDR3 DNA: TGTGCCATCAGTGATGGACCTTTGTCCTCCTACGAGCAGTACTTC. Amino acids: CAISDGPLSSYEQYF.

The V call is TRBV12-5, the J call TRBJ1-5; 8 nucleotides agree with TRBD1. Unmatched junction bases numbered 6, after V lost 10 bases and J lost 7 bases. This CDR3 is built from 12 residues. CDR1 and CDR2 from the germline V gene are LGHNT and FRNRAP. In DNA form, the CDR3 reads TGTGCTACAGGGGGCGAGTACCAGCCCCAGCATTTT. It translates to CATGGEYQPQHF. Drawing the rest from reference TRBV12-5 and TRBJ1-5, the complete variable domain is DARVTQTPRHKVTEMGQEVTMRCQPILGHNTVFWYRQTMMQGLELLAYFRNRAPLDDSGMPKDRFSAEMPDATLATLKIQPSEPRDSAVYFCATGGEYQPQHFGDGTRLSIL.

The chain couples TRBV30 to TRBJ2-1, with no clear D. Trimming cost V 2 bases and J 2 bases, with 10 bases left between them. CDR1 is GTSNPN, CDR2 SVGIG, per germline (reference sequence). The CDR3 length is 14 residues. This chain's CDR3 is CAWSRGGAYNEQFF. The CDR3 coding sequence is TGTGCCTGGAGTCGTGGTGGGGCCTACAATGAGCAGTTCTTC.

This clone has just a few counts. V usage is TRBV27 and J usage is TRBJ2-7, with 8 bases identical to TRBD2. The V segment lost 2 bases and the J segment 3 bases; nucleotides outside the gene matches: 0. From germline, CDR1 is MNHEY and CDR2 SMNVEV (reference sequence). This CDR3 region has 13 residues. The CDR3 coding sequence is TGTGCCAGCAGTTTAGCGGGGGGCTACGAGCAGTACTTC. This codes for CASSLAGGYEQYF.

The chain employs TRBV4-1 and TRBJ1-1; 7 bases align to TRBD1. J gave up 1 base and V 5 bases, and 10 bases lay outside the gene matches. Germline CDR1 is MGHRA and CDR2 is YSYEKL. This CDR3 region has 16 residues. This chain's CDR3 is CASSTYRGPGNTEAFF. CDR3 in DNA: TGCGCCAGCAGCACCTACAGGGGCCCGGGGAACACTGAAGCTTTCTTT.

The chain is built from TRBV6-6 and TRBJ2-6; 7 bases line up with TRBD2. CDR1 MNHNY and CDR2 SVGAGI come from the germline V gene (reference sequence). This CDR3 has 16 amino acids. The trim removed 6 bases at V and 1 base at J, leaving 6 bases unmatched. The CDR3 DNA reads TGTGCCAGCAGCCCCCCCGGGGGGTCTGGGGCCAACGTCCTGACTTTC. Translating gives CASSPPGGSGANVLTF.

The chain combines TRBV29-1 with TRBJ1-2; the D gene is possibly TRBD1 (5 bases). The CDR3 is made up of 14 amino acids. Germline V lookup: CDR1 SQVTM, CDR2 ANQGSEA. V gave up 6 bases and J gave up 4 bases, with 18 bases separating them. CDR3 coding DNA: TGCAGCGTGCGAAACCCAGGGTTTCTCTATGGCTACACCTTC. Protein: CSVRNPGFLYGYTF.

This chain joins TRBV5-1 and TRBJ1-2, with D tentatively TRBD1 (6 bases). Germline V gives CDR1 SGHRS, CDR2 YFSETQ. The ends were cut back, 0 bases at V and 7 bases at J, with 16 bases in the middle. This CDR3 has 15 residues. As DNA, the CDR3 is TGCGCCAGCAGCTTGGTTGGGGGCGAAGCGGCTGGCTACACCTTC. It specifies CASSLVGGEAAGYTF.